The entry that follows covers one T cell receptor (beta chain) sequence. Its specificity is unknown. These data originate in a study of Tregs in tolerant kidney transplant recipients. Overall study results and limits: Donor-specific Treg expansion exceeded global Treg expansion in tolerant patients, suggesting antigen drive.

The trim removed 4 bases at V and 2 bases at J, leaving 4 bases unmatched. The CDR3 has 15 amino acids. Looked up from germline, CDR1 is SGHDT and CDR2 is YYEEEE. Using immunoSEQ multiplex PCR, the repertoire was profiled, and TCRdb retains in-frame clones only, with some absent. In the table there are around 78,000 clones, around 93% of which are singletons. The clonotype was recovered from a human donor who received a combined kidney and bone marrow transplant. The rearrangement joins TRBV5-6 to TRBJ2-1, with 9 bases lining up with TRBD2. The specimen was Tregs from blood, collected before the transplant. The CDR3 loop reads CASSTGTSTYNEQFF. The CDR3 bases are TGTGCCAGCAGCACCGGGACTAGCACCTACAATGAGCAGTTCTTC. Using reference TRBV5-6 and TRBJ2-1 for the parts outside the CDR3, the full variable domain is DAGVTQSPTHLIKTRGQQVTLRCSPKSGHDTVSWYQQALGQGPQFIFQYYEEEERQRGNFPDRFSGHQFPNYSSELNVNALLLGDSALYLCASSTGTSTYNEQFFGPGTRLTVL.